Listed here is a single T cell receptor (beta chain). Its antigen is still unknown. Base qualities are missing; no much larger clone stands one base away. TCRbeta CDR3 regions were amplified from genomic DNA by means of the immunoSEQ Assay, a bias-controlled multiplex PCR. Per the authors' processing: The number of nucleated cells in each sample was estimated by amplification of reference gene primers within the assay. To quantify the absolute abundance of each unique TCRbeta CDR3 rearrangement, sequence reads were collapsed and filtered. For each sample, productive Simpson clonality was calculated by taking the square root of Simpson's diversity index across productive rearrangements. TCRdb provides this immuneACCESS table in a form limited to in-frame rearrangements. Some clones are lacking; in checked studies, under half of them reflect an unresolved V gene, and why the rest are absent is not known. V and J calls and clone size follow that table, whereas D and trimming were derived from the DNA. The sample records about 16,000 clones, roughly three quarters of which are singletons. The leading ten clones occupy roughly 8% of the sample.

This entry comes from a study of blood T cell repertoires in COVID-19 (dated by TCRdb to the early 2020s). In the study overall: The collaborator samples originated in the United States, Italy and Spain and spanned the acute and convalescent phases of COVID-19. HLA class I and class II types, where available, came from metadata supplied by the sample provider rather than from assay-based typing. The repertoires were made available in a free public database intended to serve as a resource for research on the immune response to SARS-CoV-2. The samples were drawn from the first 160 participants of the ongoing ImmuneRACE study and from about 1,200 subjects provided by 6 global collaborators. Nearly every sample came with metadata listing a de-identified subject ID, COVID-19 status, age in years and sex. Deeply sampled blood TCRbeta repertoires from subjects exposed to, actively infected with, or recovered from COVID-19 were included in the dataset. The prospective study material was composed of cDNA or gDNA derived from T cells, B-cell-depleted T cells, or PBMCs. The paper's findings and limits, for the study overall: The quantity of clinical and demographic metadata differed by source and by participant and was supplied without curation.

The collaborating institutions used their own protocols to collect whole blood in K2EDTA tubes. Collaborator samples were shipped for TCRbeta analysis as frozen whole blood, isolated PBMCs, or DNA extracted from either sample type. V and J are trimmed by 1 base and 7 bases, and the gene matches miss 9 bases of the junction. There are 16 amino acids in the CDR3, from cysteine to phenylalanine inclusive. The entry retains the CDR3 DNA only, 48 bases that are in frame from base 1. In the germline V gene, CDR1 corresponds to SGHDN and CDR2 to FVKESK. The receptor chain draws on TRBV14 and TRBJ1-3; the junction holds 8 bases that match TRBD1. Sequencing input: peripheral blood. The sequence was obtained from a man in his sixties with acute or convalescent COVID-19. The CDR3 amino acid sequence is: CASSQATLDRENTIYF. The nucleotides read TGTGCCAGCAGCCAAGCCACCTTGGACAGGGAGAACACCATATATTTT.